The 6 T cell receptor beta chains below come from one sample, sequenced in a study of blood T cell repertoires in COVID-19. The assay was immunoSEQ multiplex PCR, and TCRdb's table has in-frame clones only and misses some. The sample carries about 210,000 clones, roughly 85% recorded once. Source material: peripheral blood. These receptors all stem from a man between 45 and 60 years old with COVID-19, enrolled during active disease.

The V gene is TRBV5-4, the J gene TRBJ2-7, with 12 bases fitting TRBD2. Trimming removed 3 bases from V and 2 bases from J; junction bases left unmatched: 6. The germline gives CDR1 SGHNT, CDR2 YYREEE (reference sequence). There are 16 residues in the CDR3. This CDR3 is CASSSELAGGAYEQYF. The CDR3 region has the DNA TGTGCCAGCAGCTCTGAACTAGCGGGGGGAGCCTACGAGCAGTACTTC. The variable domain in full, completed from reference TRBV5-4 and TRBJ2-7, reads ETGVTQSPTHLIKTRGQQVTLRCSSQSGHNTVSWYQQALGQGPQFIFQYYREEENGRGNFPPRFSGLQFPNYSSELNVNALELDDSALYLCASSSELAGGAYEQYFGPGTRLTVT.

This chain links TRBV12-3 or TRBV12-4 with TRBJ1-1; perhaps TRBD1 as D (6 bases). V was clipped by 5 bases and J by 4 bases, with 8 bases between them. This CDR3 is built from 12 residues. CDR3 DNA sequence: TGTGCCAGCAGTCAGGGGAGCACTGAAGCTTTCTTT. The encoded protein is CASSQGSTEAFF.

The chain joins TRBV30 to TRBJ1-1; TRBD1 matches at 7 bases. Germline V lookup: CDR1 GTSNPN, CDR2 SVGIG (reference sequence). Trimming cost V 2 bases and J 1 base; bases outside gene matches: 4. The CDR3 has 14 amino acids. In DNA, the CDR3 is TGTGCCTGGAGTAAAGGGGGCGCGAACACTGAAGCTTTCTTT. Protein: CAWSKGGANTEAFF.

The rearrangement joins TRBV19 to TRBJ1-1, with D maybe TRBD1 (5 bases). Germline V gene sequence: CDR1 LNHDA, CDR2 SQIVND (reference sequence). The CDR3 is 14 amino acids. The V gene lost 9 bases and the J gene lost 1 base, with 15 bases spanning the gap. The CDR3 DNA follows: TGTGCCAGCCCTAGCGACAGACCGAACACTGAAGCTTTCTTT. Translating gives CASPSDRPNTEAFF.

The CDR3 bases are TGTGCCAGCAGTGCCCCGGTGACAGGGTGGGGAAACACCATATATTTT. This encodes CASSAPVTGWGNTIYF. The chain recombines TRBV25-1 with TRBJ1-3; 7 nucleotides line up with TRBD1. V shed 4 bases and J 4 bases; nucleotides not matched to a gene: 10. Germline CDR1 reads MGHDK; CDR2 reads SYGVNS. The CDR3 loop spans 16 amino acids.

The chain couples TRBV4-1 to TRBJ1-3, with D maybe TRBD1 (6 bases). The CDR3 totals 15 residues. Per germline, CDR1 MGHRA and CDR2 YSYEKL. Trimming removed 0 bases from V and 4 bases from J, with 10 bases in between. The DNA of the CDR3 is TGCGCCAGCAGCCAAGAAACAGGGCTGGGAAACACCATATATTTT. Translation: CASSQETGLGNTIYF.